The 15 T cell receptor beta chains below were found in one sample sequenced in a study of cytomegalovirus exposure and HLA in healthy donors. With 60 Vbeta and 13 Jbeta primers, the PCR was carried out. The assay was immunoSEQ multiplex PCR, and TCRdb's table has in-frame clones only and misses some. Of approximately 120,000 clones listed, approximately 78% were seen once; the top ten hold 3.6%. The sequenced sample consisted of PBMCs. The receptors here all came from a man between 35 and 55 years old in good health and CMV-seronegative.

The CDR3 here is CASTPGQGGYEQYF. DNA of the CDR3: TGTGCCAGTACCCCGGGACAGGGAGGCTACGAGCAGTACTTC. The gene calls are TRBV19 and TRBJ2-7, with 9 nucleotides matching TRBD1. Trimming at V came to 7 bases and at J to 3 bases, leaving 7 bases not matched to a gene. The CDR3 has 14 amino acids. Per germline, CDR1 LNHDA and CDR2 SQIVND (reference sequence).

In this sample, this clone turned up a few times. The chain links TRBV15 to TRBJ2-1; 7 positions match TRBD2. CDR1 is LNHNV, CDR2 YYDKDF, per germline (reference sequence). Losses at the gene ends were 0 bases for V and 1 base for J; bases not matched to a gene: 3. CDR3 length: 16 residues. The CDR3 coding sequence is TGTGCCACCAGCAGAGATACGGGGGGTTCCTACAATGAGCAGTTCTTC. Amino acids: CATSRDTGGSYNEQFF.

The chain carries TRBV7-2 and TRBJ1-1; D ambiguous. V shed 5 bases and J shed 5 bases, with 18 bases lying between them. Per the germline V gene, CDR1 is SGHTA and CDR2 is FQGNSA. The length of the CDR3 is 15 residues. The CDR3 sequence is CASSPWTLTPTEAFF. In DNA form, the CDR3 reads TGTGCCAGCAGCCCCTGGACTCTCACCCCGACTGAAGCTTTCTTT.

The J gene is TRBJ1-1, the V gene TRBV10-3; weak D call: TRBD1 (5 bases). The length of the CDR3 is 13 residues. Between the trimmed V and J ends, which lost 6 bases and 0 bases, there was a span of 8 bases. Per the germline V gene, CDR1 is ENHRY and CDR2 is SYGVKD. CDR3 sequence: CAISDSLNTEAFF. In DNA, the CDR3 is TGTGCCATCAGCGACAGCTTGAACACTGAAGCTTTCTTT.

The rearrangement links TRBV6-1 to TRBJ2-7; D is undetermined. CDR1 and CDR2 (germline): MNHNS, SASEGT. The V and J ends lost 5 bases and 5 bases respectively, with 10 bases between them. CDR3 size: 12 residues. The CDR3 bases are TGTGCCAGCAGTTTGGCCTTGGACGAGCAGTACTTC. It is translated as CASSLALDEQYF.

This chain's CDR3 is CASSLATGATEAFF. The CDR3 region has the DNA TGTGCCAGCAGCTTAGCGACAGGGGCGACTGAAGCTTTCTTT. The chain joins TRBV7-2 to TRBJ1-1; TRBD1 matches at 8 bases. Germline assignment: CDR1 SGHTA and CDR2 FQGNSA. V was pared by 0 bases and J by 5 bases, with 2 bases of the junction left unmatched. The CDR3 sequence is 14 residues long.

This chain links TRBV15 with TRBJ1-5; D is unclear. The CDR3 is made up of 12 amino acids. Trimming cost V 0 bases and J 6 bases, with 3 bases left between them. Germline V gives CDR1 LNHNV, CDR2 YYDKDF (reference sequence). CDR3: CATSRDSQPQHF. DNA of the CDR3: TGTGCCACCAGCAGAGATAGTCAGCCCCAGCATTTT.

A single count supports this clone. J is TRBJ2-7 and V is TRBV6-6, with a tentative D call TRBD2 (5 bases). CDR1 and CDR2 from the germline V gene are MNHNY and SVGAGI (reference sequence). The CDR3 length is 14 residues. V lost 4 bases and J lost 5, with 15 bases in between. The CDR3 DNA reads as TGTGCCAGCAGTTCCCAAGACTATACCGACGAGCAGTACTTC. It is translated as CASSSQDYTDEQYF.

The chain recombines TRBV29-1 with TRBJ2-2; 7 nucleotides agree with TRBD2. This CDR3 is built from 12 residues. The germline V gene encodes CDR1 SQVTM and CDR2 ANQGSEA. The J segment lost 4 bases and the V segment lost 6 bases, leaving 2 bases of the junction unmatched. The CDR3 DNA is TGCAGCGTCCCGGGGGGCACCGGGGAGCTGTTTTTT. Its protein is CSVPGGTGELFF.

The V call is TRBV5-1, the J call TRBJ1-3; D possibly corresponds to TRBD1 (6 bases). This CDR3 is built from 19 residues. Between the trimmed V and J ends, which lost 4 bases and 0 bases, there was a span of 23 bases. Germline lookup yields CDR1 SGHRS and CDR2 YFSETQ. CDR3 protein: CASSRSGVGDWVSGNTIYF. The CDR3, as DNA: TGCGCCAGCAGCCGATCAGGGGTCGGCGATTGGGTCTCTGGAAACACCATATATTTT.

The chain recombines TRBV6-5 with TRBJ2-7; 13 bases map to TRBD2. J was trimmed by 7 bases and V by 4 bases; bases with no gene match: 7. The CDR3 loop spans 15 amino acids. Germline CDR1 is MNHEY and CDR2 is SVGAGI. CDR3 sequence: CASSFRLAGGREQYF. As DNA, the CDR3 is TGTGCCAGCAGTTTCCGACTAGCGGGGGGCCGGGAGCAGTACTTC.

The rearrangement uses TRBV4-1 and TRBJ2-7; TRBD1 might be the D (5 bases). This CDR3 region has 14 residues. CDR1 is MGHRA and CDR2 is YSYEKL in the germline V gene. Between the trimmed V and J ends, which lost 3 bases and 1 base, there was a span of 10 bases. The CDR3 loop is CASSHRQKSYEQYF. The CDR3 DNA is TGCGCCAGCAGCCACAGACAGAAATCCTACGAGCAGTACTTC.

The genes are TRBV7-3 and TRBJ2-2, with 10 bases aligning to TRBD2. CDR3 length equals 16 residues. J was trimmed by 5 bases and V by 5 bases; bases with no gene match: 8. The germline V gene encodes CDR1 SGHTA and CDR2 FQGTGA. CDR3 nucleotides: TGTGCCAGCAGCCCGTTAGCGGGGGGTTGGACCGGGGAGCTGTTTTTT. Its protein is CASSPLAGGWTGELFF.

CDR3 sequence reads: CASSQGAGGSRGELFF. CDR3 coding DNA: TGCGCCAGCAGCCAGGGAGCAGGCGGATCCCGGGGGGAGCTGTTTTTT. J is TRBJ2-2 and V is TRBV4-3; possible D gene TRBD2, 5 bases. Germline V lookup: CDR1 LGHNA, CDR2 YSLEER. The CDR3 extends over 16 amino acids. Trimming took 3 bases from V and 8 from J, leaving 19 bases between them.

This chain links TRBV27 with TRBJ2-7; 8 nucleotides line up with TRBD1. Unmatched junction bases numbered 3, after V lost 5 bases and J lost 0 bases. The CDR3 contains 14 residues. The V gene's germline CDR1 is MNHEY and CDR2 SMNVEV (reference sequence). CDR3 coding DNA: TGTGCCAGCAGTGACAGGGGAAGCTCCTACGAGCAGTACTTC. It translates to CASSDRGSSYEQYF.